The present T cell receptor (beta chain) was sequenced within a study of T-cell memory formation after mild COVID-19. Across the whole study: Largely, TCR clusters stayed within a single donor. General study results and limits: CD8+ contracting clones occupied EMRA, while CD4+ ones occupied mainly CM and EM. There was no confirmation that second-wave clones peaking on day 37 were SARS-CoV-2 specific.

The CDR3 sequence is 18 residues long. Germline CDR1 MNHEY, CDR2 SMNVEV (reference sequence). V lost 6 bases and J lost 2; bases outside the gene matches: 17. About this clonotype: Its target is unknown.

TCRdb recomputed calls from the 5' RACE reads with MiXCR, one row per CDR3 protein. The profile shows 190,000 or so distinct CDR3 sequences, about a fifth of them singletons. This chain connects TRBV27 to TRBJ2-7, with 9 bases matching TRBD1. Source material: PBMCs or a T cell subset sorted from them (not recorded which). The receptor was isolated from an adult woman who had mild COVID-19 (a few samples of this study predate the infection). Cell type and time point are not known. CDR3 residues: CASSSITVGQGRTYEQYF. DNA for the CDR3: TGTGCCAGCAGCTCAATAACCGTGGGACAGGGCAGAACCTACGAGCAGTACTTC.